The source of this TCR beta chain is a study of blood T cells in healthy people across ages. Germline loops: CDR1 SGHRS, CDR2 YFSETQ. CDR3 length: 15 amino acids. Trimming stripped 4 bases from V and 0 bases from J, with 13 bases between. In its sample, this clonotype was seen a few times. For the second PCR, which ran for about 7 to 11 cycles, a sample-barcoded 5' primer and a J-beta primer mix were used. Each cDNA molecule was tagged by a template-switch adaptor that had 12 random nucleotides. TCRdb itself ran the 5' RACE reads through MiXCR, one entry per CDR3 protein. The sample comprises approximately 290,000 distinct CDR3 sequences, 27% of which are singletons, and 25% to 35% rests with the top ten.

Sample: blood. The TCR sequence derives from a woman in her 70s in good health. V is TRBV5-1 and J is TRBJ1-1; the D is unclear. The CDR3 DNA reads TGCGCCAGCAGCAAGCTGGGAGATATGAACACTGAAGCTTTCTTT. This gives the protein CASSKLGDMNTEAFF.